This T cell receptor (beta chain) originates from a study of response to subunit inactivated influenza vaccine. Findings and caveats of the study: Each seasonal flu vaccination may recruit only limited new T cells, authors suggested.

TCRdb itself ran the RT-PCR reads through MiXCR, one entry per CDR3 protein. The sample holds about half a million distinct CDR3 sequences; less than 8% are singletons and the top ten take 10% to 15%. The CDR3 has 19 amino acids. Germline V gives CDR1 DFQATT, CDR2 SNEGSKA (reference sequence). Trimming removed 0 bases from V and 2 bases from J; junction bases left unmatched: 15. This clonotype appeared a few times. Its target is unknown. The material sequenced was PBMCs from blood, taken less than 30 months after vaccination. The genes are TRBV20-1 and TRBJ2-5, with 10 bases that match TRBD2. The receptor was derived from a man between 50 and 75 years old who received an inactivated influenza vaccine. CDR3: CSARDLVSSGRGGQETQYF. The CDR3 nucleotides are TGCAGTGCTAGAGATCTCGTCTCTAGCGGGAGAGGGGGGCAAGAGACCCAGTACTTC.